In its sample, the clone carrying this T cell receptor beta chain was seen once. Some clones are missing from TCRdb's copy, which holds only in-frame ones; the method was immunoSEQ multiplex PCR. The top ten clones hold under 5.5% of a sample with 120,000 to 150,000 clones, approximately 85% of them seen once. The germline gives CDR1 KGHDR, CDR2 SFDVKD. Trimming took off 9 bases at V and 5 bases at J, with 9 bases between the two ends. The CDR3 contains 11 residues. The record originates from a study of T cell responses to AZD1222 COVID-19 vaccine. The receptor was derived from an adult who received the MenACWY meningococcal vaccine as a control. This chain links TRBV24-1 with TRBJ1-2; D is uncertain. This specimen consisted of peripheral blood, obtained 28 days after the second dose of the MenACWY control vaccine. Here the CDR3 DNA reads TGTGCCACCTCTGGTAATTATGGCTACACCTTC. Protein sequence: CATSGNYGYTF.